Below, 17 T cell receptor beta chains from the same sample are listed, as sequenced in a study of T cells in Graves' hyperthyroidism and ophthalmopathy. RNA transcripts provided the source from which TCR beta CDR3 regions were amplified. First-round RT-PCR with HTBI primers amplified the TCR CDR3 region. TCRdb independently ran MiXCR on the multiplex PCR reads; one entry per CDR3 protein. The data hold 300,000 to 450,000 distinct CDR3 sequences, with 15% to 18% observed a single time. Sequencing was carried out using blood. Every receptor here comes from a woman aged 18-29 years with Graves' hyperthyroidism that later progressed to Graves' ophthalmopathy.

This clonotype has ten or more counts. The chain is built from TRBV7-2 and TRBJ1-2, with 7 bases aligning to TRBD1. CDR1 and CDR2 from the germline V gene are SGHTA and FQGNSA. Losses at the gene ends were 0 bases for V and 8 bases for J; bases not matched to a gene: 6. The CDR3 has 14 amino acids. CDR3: CASSLAVQGQGYTF. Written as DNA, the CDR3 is TGTGCCAGCAGCTTAGCTGTACAGGGGCAGGGCTACACCTTC.

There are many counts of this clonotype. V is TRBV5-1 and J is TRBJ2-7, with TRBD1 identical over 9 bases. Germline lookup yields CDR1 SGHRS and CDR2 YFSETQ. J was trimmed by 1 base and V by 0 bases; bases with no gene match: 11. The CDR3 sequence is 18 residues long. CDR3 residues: CASSLAETSGQGSYEQYF. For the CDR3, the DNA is TGCGCCAGCAGCTTGGCAGAAACCTCAGGACAGGGGTCCTACGAGCAGTACTTC.

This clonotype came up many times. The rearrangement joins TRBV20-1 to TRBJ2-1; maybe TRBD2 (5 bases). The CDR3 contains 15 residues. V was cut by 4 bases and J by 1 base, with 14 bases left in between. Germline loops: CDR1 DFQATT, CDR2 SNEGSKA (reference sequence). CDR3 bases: TGCAGTGCTACCACCGACCGAGGGTCCTACAATGAGCAGTTCTTC. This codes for CSATTDRGSYNEQFF.

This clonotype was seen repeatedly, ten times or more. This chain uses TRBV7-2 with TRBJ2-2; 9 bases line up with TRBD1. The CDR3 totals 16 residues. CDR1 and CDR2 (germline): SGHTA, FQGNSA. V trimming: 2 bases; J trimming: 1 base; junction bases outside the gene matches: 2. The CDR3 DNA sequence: TGTGCCAGCAGCTTACAGGGACAGGGGAACACCGGGGAGCTGTTTTTT. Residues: CASSLQGQGNTGELFF.

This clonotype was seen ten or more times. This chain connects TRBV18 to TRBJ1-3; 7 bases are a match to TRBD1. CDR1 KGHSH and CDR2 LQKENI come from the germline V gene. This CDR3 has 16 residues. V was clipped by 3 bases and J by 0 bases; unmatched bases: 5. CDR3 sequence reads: CASSPNRDSSGNTIYF. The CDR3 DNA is TGTGCCAGCTCACCCAACCGGGACAGCTCTGGAAACACCATATATTTT.

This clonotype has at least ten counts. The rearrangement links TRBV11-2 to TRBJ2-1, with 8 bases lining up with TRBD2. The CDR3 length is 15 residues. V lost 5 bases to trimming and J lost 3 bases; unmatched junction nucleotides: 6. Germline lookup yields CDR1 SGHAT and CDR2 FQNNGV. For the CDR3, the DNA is TGTGCCAGCAGCCGAATAGCGGGGAGCTACAATGAGCAGTTCTTC. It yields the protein CASSRIAGSYNEQFF.

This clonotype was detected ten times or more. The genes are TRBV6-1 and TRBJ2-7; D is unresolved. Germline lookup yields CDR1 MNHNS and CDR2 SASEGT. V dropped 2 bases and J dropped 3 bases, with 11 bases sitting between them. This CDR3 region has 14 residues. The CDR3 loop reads CASSESGRYYEQYF. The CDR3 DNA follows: TGTGCCAGCAGTGAATCGGGTAGATACTACGAGCAGTACTTC.

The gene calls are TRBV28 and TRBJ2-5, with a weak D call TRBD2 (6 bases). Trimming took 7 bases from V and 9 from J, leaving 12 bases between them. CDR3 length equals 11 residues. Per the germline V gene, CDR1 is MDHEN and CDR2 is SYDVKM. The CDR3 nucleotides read TGTGCCAGCATCAAGGAGGGGTCCCAGTACTTC. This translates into CASIKEGSQYF.

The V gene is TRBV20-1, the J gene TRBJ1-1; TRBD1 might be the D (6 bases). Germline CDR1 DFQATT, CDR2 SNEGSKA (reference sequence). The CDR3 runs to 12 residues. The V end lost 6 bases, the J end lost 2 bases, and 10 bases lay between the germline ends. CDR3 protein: CSATGFNTEAFF. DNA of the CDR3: TGCAGTGCGACAGGTTTTAACACTGAAGCTTTCTTT.

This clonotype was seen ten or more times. DNA of the CDR3: TGTGCCAGCAGTCCAGCCCTGACGACCCTGTTAGCGGGAGGAGGCGAGACCCAGTACTTC. Translation gives CASSPALTTLLAGGGETQYF. The chain is built from TRBV27 and TRBJ2-5; 10 bases match TRBD2. The V gene end was trimmed by 5 bases and the J gene end by 5 bases; junction bases not matched to a gene: 23. The CDR3 length is 20 residues. Looked up from germline, CDR1 is MNHEY and CDR2 is SMNVEV (reference sequence).

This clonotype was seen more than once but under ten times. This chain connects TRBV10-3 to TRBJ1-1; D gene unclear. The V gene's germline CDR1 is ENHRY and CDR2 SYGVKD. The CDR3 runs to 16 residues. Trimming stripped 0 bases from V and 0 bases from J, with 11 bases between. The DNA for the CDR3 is TGTGCCATCAGTGAGTCGGTGGCTACTATGAACACTGAAGCTTTCTTT. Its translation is CAISESVATMNTEAFF.

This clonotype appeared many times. CDR3 nucleotide sequence: TGTGCCAGCAGTTGGGGGGGCAGTAGCAATCAGCCCCAGCATTTT. Encoded protein: CASSWGGSSNQPQHF. The chain uses TRBV12-3 or TRBV12-4 and TRBJ1-5, with a possible D match to TRBD1 (6 bases). V lost 4 bases and J lost 0, with 10 bases in between. The CDR3 loop spans 15 amino acids.

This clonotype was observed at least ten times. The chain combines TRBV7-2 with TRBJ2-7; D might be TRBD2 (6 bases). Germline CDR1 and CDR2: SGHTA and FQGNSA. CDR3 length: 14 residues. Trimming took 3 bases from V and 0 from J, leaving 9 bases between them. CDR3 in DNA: TGTGCCAGCAGCTTGGCGACTAGCTCCTACGAGCAGTACTTC. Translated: CASSLATSSYEQYF.

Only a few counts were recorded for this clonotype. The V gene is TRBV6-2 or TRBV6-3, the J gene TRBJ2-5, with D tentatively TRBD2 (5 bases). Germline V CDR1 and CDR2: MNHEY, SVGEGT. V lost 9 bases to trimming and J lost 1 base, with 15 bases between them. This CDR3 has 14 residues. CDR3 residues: CASLRGLFQETQYF. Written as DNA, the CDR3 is TGTGCCAGTCTTCGCGGACTGTTCCAAGAGACCCAGTACTTC.

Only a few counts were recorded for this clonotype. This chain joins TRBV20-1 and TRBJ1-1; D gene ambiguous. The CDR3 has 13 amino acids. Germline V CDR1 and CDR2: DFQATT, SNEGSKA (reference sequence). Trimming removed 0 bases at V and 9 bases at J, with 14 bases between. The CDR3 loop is CSARDSRASQAFF. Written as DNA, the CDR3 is TGCAGTGCTAGAGATAGCCGGGCCTCCCAAGCTTTCTTT.

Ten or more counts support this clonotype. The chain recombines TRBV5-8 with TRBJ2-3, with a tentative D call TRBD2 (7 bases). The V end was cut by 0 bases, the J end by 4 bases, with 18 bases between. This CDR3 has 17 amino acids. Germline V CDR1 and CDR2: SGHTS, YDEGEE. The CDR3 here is CASSLGPLLGGADTQYF. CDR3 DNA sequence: TGTGCCAGCAGCTTGGGCCCCCTCCTAGGGGGGGCAGATACGCAGTATTTT.

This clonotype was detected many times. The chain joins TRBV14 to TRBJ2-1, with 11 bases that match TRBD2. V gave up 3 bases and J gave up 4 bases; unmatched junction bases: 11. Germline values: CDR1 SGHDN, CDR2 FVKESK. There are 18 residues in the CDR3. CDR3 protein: CASSHSSTSSGGYNEQFF. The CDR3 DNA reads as TGTGCCAGCAGCCACTCGTCAACCTCTAGCGGGGGGTACAATGAGCAGTTCTTC.